Sequencing of this T cell receptor beta chain was carried out in a study of somatic mutations in cytotoxic T cells in rheumatoid arthritis. Some clones are missing from TCRdb's copy, which holds only in-frame ones; the method was immunoSEQ multiplex PCR. This sample carries some 18,000 clones, less than 80% of them seen once, and the ten largest clones take roughly 5.3%. Magnetic beads with positive selection isolated CD4+ and CD8+ fractions, whose purity was verified by flow cytometry. Findings and limits, study-wide: An increase in CD8+ clonality with age was seen in rheumatoid arthritis patients but not in healthy controls.

In regard to this clone: What it binds is not known.

V was pared by 5 bases and J by 5 bases, with 13 bases of the junction left unmatched. Germline V lookup: CDR1 SEHNR, CDR2 FQNEAQ (reference sequence). The CDR3 runs 17 residues. The specimen was CD8+ T cells sorted from blood. This chain links TRBV7-9 with TRBJ2-1; 9 nucleotides match TRBD2. This receptor was identified in a man in his sixties in good health. The CDR3 sequence: CASSPIRRTSADNEQFF. The CDR3 DNA reads TGTGCCAGCAGCCCAATCCGGAGGACTAGCGCGGACAATGAGCAGTTCTTC.